The source of this T cell receptor (beta chain) is a study of T-cell memory formation after mild COVID-19. Researchers used 5'RACE with constant-segment primers to make TCR alpha and TCR beta cDNA libraries that carry sample barcodes and UMIs. MiXCR, applied by TCRdb to the 5' RACE reads, yields one record per CDR3 protein. The repertoire includes under 350,000 distinct CDR3 sequences, about a sixth of them detected once, and 22% sits in the top ten. Study-level points and caveats: CD4+ contracting clones were mainly CM and EM; CD8+ ones, EMRA. Cross-reactive memory appears to have joined, as suggested by some responding clones showing up in pre-infection memory. Later expanders leaned CD4+, whereas clones that contracted between day 15 and 85 were balanced CD4/CD8.

Of note for this clonotype: Its antigen is unknown.

The CDR3 is 14 amino acids. Trimming took off 7 bases at V and 5 bases at J, with 17 bases between the two ends. The V call is TRBV12-3 or TRBV12-4, the J call TRBJ1-1; no clear D gene. This clonotype was obtained from a man aged 18 to 29 who had mild COVID-19 (a few samples of this study predate the infection). Cell type and time point are not known. The source material was PBMCs or a T cell subset sorted from them (not recorded which). CDR3 protein: CASTSEQGVTEAFF. The CDR3 DNA sequence: TGTGCCAGCACCTCCGAGCAAGGCGTAACTGAAGCTTTCTTT.